The 9 T cell receptor beta chains below come from one sample, sequenced in a study of beta chain features in type 1 diabetes. For these receptors, no antigen is known. Points from the study as a whole: Moderate but significant shortening of TCRB CDR3s was recorded in all four CD4+ subsets from Type 1 diabetes patients.

All of the isolated RNA was reverse transcribed, so expressed TCRB transcripts were sequenced. Profiling relied on immunoSEQ multiplex PCR, and the TCRdb table lists in-frame clones only, not all of them. Among about 170,000 clones, under 9.5% were seen once, and the ten largest hold roughly 0.5%. The sample taken for sequencing was central memory CD4+ T cells from blood. The receptors were gathered from a man younger than 35 with type 1 diabetes.

This clone has just a few counts. The rearrangement links TRBV5-1 to TRBJ1-6; 9 positions match TRBD1. CDR3 size: 17 residues. V was clipped by 3 bases and J by 1 base; unmatched bases: 5. The germline gives CDR1 SGHRS, CDR2 YFSETQ. CDR3 in amino acids: CASSSGQGQSYNSPLHF. Written as DNA, the CDR3 is TGCGCCAGCAGCTCTGGACAGGGGCAATCCTATAATTCACCCCTCCACTTT.

This clone came up a few times. The V call is TRBV5-4, the J call TRBJ2-5, with 10 bases lining up with TRBD1. Germline values: CDR1 SGHNT, CDR2 YYREEE (reference sequence). V shed 0 bases, J shed 2 bases, and the junction held 7 bases outside the gene matches. This CDR3 contains 17 residues. CDR3: CASSLAGGQGPQETQYF. CDR3 nucleotide sequence: TGTGCCAGCAGCTTGGCCGGGGGACAGGGGCCGCAAGAGACCCAGTACTTC. Together with reference TRBV5-4 and TRBJ2-5, the CDR3 gives the full variable domain: ETGVTQSPTHLIKTRGQQVTLRCSSQSGHNTVSWYQQALGQGPQFIFQYYREEENGRGNFPPRFSGLQFPNYSSELNVNALELDDSALYLCASSLAGGQGPQETQYFGPGTRLLVL.

The table lists this clone with a few counts. The chain employs TRBV18 and TRBJ2-3; D is perhaps TRBD2 (6 bases). The CDR3 totals 13 residues. Germline values: CDR1 KGHSH, CDR2 LQKENI. Trimming pared 1 base from V and 6 bases from J, leaving 8 bases between. CDR3 amino acids: CASSPLAEDTQYF. In DNA form, the CDR3 reads TGTGCCAGCTCACCACTAGCGGAGGATACGCAGTATTTT.

V and J are TRBV11-2 and TRBJ2-2; possibly TRBD1 for D (6 bases). The CDR3 length is 13 residues. Trimming cost V 3 bases and J 5 bases, with 7 bases left between them. Germline loops: CDR1 SGHAT, CDR2 FQNNGV. This CDR3 is CASSLTGTGELFF. The CDR3 DNA reads as TGTGCCAGCAGCTTGACAGGAACCGGGGAGCTGTTTTTT.

The chain combines TRBV14 with TRBJ2-1; 8 nucleotides line up with TRBD1. J gave up 15 bases and V 1 base, and 17 bases lay outside the gene matches. The CDR3 runs to 16 residues. CDR1 is SGHDN, CDR2 FVKESK, per germline. The CDR3 here is CASSQVIFPGQGSPFF. For the CDR3, the DNA is TGTGCCAGCAGCCAAGTTATCTTCCCCGGACAGGGTAGTCCGTTCTTC.

A few counts support this clone. The chain uses TRBV30 and TRBJ1-4; no firm D call. Germline CDR1 is GTSNPN and CDR2 is SVGIG (reference sequence). Trimming removed 4 bases at V and 8 bases at J, with 17 bases between. The CDR3 is 14 amino acids. The CDR3 DNA sequence: TGTGCCTGGAAAGGCGGGTGGGCCGCCGAAAAACTGTTTTTT. This encodes CAWKGGWAAEKLFF.

In this sample, this clone turned up a few times. CDR3 amino acids: CSAAWGGYGYTF. CDR3 DNA: TGCAGCGCCGCCTGGGGGGGTTATGGCTACACCTTC. The chain recombines TRBV29-1 with TRBJ1-2; D possibly corresponds to TRBD1 (5 bases). The CDR3 runs to 12 residues. The germline V gene has CDR1 SQVTM and CDR2 ANQGSEA. V was pared by 7 bases and J by 5 bases, with 14 bases between.

In DNA, the CDR3 is TGTGCCAGCACGGGGGGGGGCAGGGCGAACACCGGGGAGCTGTTTTTT. Protein: CASTGGGRANTGELFF. V gene TRBV2 combines with J gene TRBJ2-2, with 8 positions matching TRBD2. CDR1 and CDR2 from the germline V gene are SNHLY and FYNNEI. The CDR3 sequence is 16 residues long. Trimming at V came to 7 bases and at J to 0 bases, leaving 7 bases not matched to a gene.

The chain is built from TRBV5-4 and TRBJ2-3; D gene unclear. This CDR3 is 13 amino acids long. Trimming cost V 3 bases and J 2 bases, with 7 bases left between them. Germline V gives CDR1 SGHNT, CDR2 YYREEE (reference sequence). This CDR3 is CASSSHYTDTQYF. CDR3 coding DNA: TGTGCCAGCAGCTCTCACTACACAGATACGCAGTATTTT.